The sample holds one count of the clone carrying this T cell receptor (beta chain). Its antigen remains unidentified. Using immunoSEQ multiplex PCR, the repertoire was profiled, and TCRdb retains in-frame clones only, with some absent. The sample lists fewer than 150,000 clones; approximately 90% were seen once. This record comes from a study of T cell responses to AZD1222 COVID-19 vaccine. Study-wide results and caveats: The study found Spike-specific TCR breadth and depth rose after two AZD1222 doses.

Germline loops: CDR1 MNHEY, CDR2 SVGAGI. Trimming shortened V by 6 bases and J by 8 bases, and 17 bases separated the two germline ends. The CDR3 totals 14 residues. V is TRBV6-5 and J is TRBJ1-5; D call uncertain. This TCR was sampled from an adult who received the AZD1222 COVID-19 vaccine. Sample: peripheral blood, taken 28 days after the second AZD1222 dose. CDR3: CASSSGASREPQHF. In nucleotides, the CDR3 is TGTGCCAGCAGCAGCGGAGCCTCAAGGGAGCCCCAGCATTTT.